The present TCR beta chain was sequenced within a study of blood T cell repertoires in COVID-19. At the level of the study: Collection of acute and convalescent COVID-19 samples took place in the United States, Italy and Spain. Sources were T cells, B-cell-depleted T cells, or PBMCs; the material itself was cDNA or gDNA.

Source study methods: Estimated nucleated cell counts came from reference gene primer amplification. Profiled with immunoSEQ multiplex PCR; TCRdb holds only in-frame clones, not every one. V and J calls plus clone size are reproduced from that table; the DNA served to infer D and trimming. The sample shows about 160,000 clones, roughly 84% of them seen only once. The germline V gene has CDR1 MNHEY and CDR2 SVGAGI. This CDR3 has 15 amino acids. The germline V and J ends were trimmed by 5 bases and 2 bases, with 13 bases remaining between them. This receptor was identified in a man aged 40-49 years with acute or convalescent COVID-19. The specimen was peripheral blood. The V gene is TRBV6-5, the J gene TRBJ1-5, with D unclear. CDR3 coding DNA: TGTGCCAGCAGTCCCAGTCTGTACGGCAATCAGCCCCAGCATTTT. Translating it yields CASSPSLYGNQPQHF.